The clone carrying this T cell receptor beta chain turned up a few times. Its target is unknown. These data originate in a study of identical twins. Overall study results and limits: Invariant MAIT and iNKT cells are populations that could partly confound zero-insertion analyses. Abundant beta clonotypes from cord blood had fewer insertions, unlike memory repertoires, which showed none.

The CDR3 length is 15 residues. J was trimmed by 9 bases and V by 5 bases; bases with no gene match: 14. The V gene's germline CDR1 is SGHRS and CDR2 YFSETQ. TCRdb passed the 5' RACE reads through MiXCR, listing each CDR3 protein once. The sample lists more than 350,000 distinct CDR3 sequences, approximately 8.7% occurring once. The rearrangement uses TRBV5-1 and TRBJ2-1; the match to TRBD1 covers 7 bases. Sequenced sample: naive T cells sorted from blood. This receptor was taken from a woman between 45 and 65 years old in good health. This CDR3 reads CASRTGTGPVGEQFF. The CDR3 coding sequence is TGCGCCAGCAGGACAGGGACCGGGCCGGTCGGTGAGCAGTTCTTC. Full variable domain (remainder filled in from reference TRBV5-1 and TRBJ2-1): KAGVTQTPRYLIKTRGQQVTLSCSPISGHRSVSWYQQTPGQGLQFLFEYFSETQRNKGNFPGRFSGRQFSNSRSEMNVSTLELGDSALYLCASRTGTGPVGEQFFGPGTRLTVL.